The rows below give T cell receptor beta chains drawn from one sample of a study of blood T cell repertoires in COVID-19. Method: immunoSEQ multiplex PCR; TCRdb's copy keeps in-frame clones and lacks some. The sample includes approximately 210,000 clones, approximately 84% seen only once; the top ten take approximately 15%. Sequenced input: PBMCs or T cells enriched from blood (not recorded which). These receptor sequences come from a man aged 40-50 years who had recovered from COVID-19. Each CDR3 is given with its conserved first and last residue. D genes are given only for firm matches. Rows may omit the clone size; those that give it use once, few, many or a size class.

-	TRBV7-9	-	TRBJ1-4	17	TGTGCCAGCAGCTTAGATCTTCGAGGTCGGGCTAATGAAAAACTGTTTTTT	CASSLDLRGRANEKLFF
-	TRBV6-5	-	TRBJ1-5	13	TGTGCCAGCACCGCCGGAGTTAATCAGCCCCAGCATTTT	CASTAGVNQPQHF
TRBD1	TRBV7-2	-	TRBJ2-1	15	TGTGCCAGCAGCTTAAGACAGGGCCTTTACAATGAGCAGTTCTTC	CASSLRQGLYNEQFF
-	TRBV4-1	-	TRBJ1-3	17	TGCGCCAGCAGCCAACCAGGGGCAGGGAACTATGGAAACACCATATATTTT	CASSQPGAGNYGNTIYF
TRBD1	TRBV19	-	TRBJ1-5	14	TGTGCCAGTAGGGGGGACAGGCGATTGAAGCCCCAGCATTTT	CASRGDRRLKPQHF
TRBD1	TRBV7-3	-	TRBJ2-1	15	TGTGCCAGCAGCCGCGACAGGGTTAGAGGAAATGAGCAGTTCTTC	CASSRDRVRGNEQFF
-	TRBV27	few	TRBJ2-5	13	TGTGCCAGCAGCCATAGAATCCGGGAGACCCAGTACTTC	CASSHRIRETQYF
TRBD2	TRBV5-1	-	TRBJ2-2	15	TGCGCCAGCAGCTTGATAGCGGGGAACACCGGGGAGCTGTTTTTT	CASSLIAGNTGELFF
-	TRBV28	-	TRBJ1-5	14	TGTGCCAGCACCATGGGGGGGGACAATCAGCCCCAGCATTTT	CASTMGGDNQPQHF
-	TRBV11-2	-	TRBJ1-1	15	TGTGCCAGCAGCCCCGTTTGGGGGCCGGGGACTGAAGCTTTCTTT	CASSPVWGPGTEAFF
-	TRBV9	-	TRBJ1-2	15	TGTGCCAGCAGCCTAGAGGACATCTCAACGCGGGGCTACACCTTC	CASSLEDISTRGYTF
-	TRBV12-3/TRBV12-4	-	TRBJ1-1	13	TGTGCCAGCAGCGTGACAGTGAACACTGAAGCTTTCTTT	CASSVTVNTEAFF
-	TRBV28	-	TRBJ1-2	11	TGTGCCAGCAATTCGGGGAATGGCTACACCTTC	CASNSGNGYTF
TRBD1	TRBV6-5	-	TRBJ1-6	12	TGTGCCAGCAGGACAGGGTTGGTGCCCCTCCACTTT	CASRTGLVPLHF
-	TRBV28	-	TRBJ1-5	17	TGTGCCAGCAGTTCAACGGGGATGACAGGCTCAAATCAGCCCCAGCATTTT	CASSSTGMTGSNQPQHF
-	TRBV7-2	-	TRBJ2-7	14	TGTGCCAGCAGCGCGACCCAGGGTACCTACGAGCAGTACTTC	CASSATQGTYEQYF
TRBD1	TRBV28	few	TRBJ1-1	14	TGTGCCAGCAGTTTAGTGGCAGGGGGGCGTGTAGCTTTCTTT	CASSLVAGGRVAFF